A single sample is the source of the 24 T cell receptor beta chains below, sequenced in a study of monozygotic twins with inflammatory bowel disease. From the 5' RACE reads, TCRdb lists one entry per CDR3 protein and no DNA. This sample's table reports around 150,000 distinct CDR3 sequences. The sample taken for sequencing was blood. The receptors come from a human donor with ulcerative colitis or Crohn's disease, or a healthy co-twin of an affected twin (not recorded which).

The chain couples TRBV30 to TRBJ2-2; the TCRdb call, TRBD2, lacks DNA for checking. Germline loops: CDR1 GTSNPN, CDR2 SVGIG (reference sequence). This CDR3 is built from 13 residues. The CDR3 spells CAWSRLVTGELFF.

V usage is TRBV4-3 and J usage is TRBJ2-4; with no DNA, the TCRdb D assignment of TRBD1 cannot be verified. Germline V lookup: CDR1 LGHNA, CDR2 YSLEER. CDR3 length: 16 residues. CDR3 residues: CASSQDPRPPGNIQYF.

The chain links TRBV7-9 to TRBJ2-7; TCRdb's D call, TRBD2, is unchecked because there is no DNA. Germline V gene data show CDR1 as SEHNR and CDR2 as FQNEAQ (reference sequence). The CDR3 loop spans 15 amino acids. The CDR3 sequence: CASSQRTSGSHEQYF. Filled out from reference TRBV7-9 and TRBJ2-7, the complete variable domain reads DTGVSQNPRHKITKRGQNVTFRCDPISEHNRLYWYRQTLGQGPEFLTYFQNEAQLEKSRLLSDRFSAERPKGSFSTLEIQRTEQGDSAMYLCASSQRTSGSHEQYFGPGTRLTVT.

The CDR3 reads CASSLEASGRGELFF. V is TRBV5-1 and J is TRBJ2-2; the TCRdb D gene call, TRBD2, has no DNA to confirm it. Germline V lookup: CDR1 SGHRS, CDR2 YFSETQ. CDR3 size: 15 residues.

The CDR3 protein is CASSFGTGEQFF. The chain uses TRBV7-3 and TRBJ2-1. This CDR3 contains 12 residues. Germline V gene lookup returns CDR1 SGHTA and CDR2 FQGTGA.

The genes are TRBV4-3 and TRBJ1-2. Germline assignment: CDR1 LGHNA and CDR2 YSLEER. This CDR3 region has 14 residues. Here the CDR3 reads CASSQDSQNYGYTF.

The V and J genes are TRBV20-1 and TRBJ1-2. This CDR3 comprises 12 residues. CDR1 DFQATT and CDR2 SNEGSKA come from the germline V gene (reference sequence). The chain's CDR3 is CSARDRDYGYTF.

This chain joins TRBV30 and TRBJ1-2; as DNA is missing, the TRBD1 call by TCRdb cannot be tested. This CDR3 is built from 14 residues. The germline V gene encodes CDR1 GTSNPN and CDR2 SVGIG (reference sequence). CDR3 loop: CAWRPGHREYGYTF. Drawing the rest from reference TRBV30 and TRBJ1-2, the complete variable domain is SQTIHQWPATLVQPVGSPLSLECTVEGTSNPNLYWYRQAAGRGLQLLFYSVGIGQISSEVPQNLSASRPQDRQFILSSKKLLLSDSGFYLCAWRPGHREYGYTFGSGTRLTVV.

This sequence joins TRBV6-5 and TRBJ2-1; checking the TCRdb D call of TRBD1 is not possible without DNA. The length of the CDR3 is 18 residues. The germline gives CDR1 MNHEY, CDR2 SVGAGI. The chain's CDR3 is CASSYSILGNRGGNEQFF.

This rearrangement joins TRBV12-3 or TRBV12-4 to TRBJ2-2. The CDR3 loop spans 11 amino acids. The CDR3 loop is CASSFKWELFF.

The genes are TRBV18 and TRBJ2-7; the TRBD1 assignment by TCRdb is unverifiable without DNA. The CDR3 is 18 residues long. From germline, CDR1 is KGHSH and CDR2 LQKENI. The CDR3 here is CASSPESVTGTVSYEQYF.

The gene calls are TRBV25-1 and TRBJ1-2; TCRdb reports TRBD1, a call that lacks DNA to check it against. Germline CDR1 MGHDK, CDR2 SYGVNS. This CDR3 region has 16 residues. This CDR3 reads CASSEFPDRGDYGYTF.

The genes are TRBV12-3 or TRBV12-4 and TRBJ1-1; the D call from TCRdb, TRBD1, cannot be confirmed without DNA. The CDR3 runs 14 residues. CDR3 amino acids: CASSPTGRTGEAFF.

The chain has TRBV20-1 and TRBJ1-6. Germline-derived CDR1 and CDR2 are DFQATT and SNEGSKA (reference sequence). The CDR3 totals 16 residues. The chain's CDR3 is CSARPLRKGDNSPLHF.

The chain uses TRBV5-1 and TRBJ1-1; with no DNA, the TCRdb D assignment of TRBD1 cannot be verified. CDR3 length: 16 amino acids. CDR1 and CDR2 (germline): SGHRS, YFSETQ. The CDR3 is CASSLPGGSGNTEAFF.

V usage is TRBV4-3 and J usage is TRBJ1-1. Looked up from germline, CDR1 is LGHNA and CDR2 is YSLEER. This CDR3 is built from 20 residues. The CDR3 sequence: CASSLRPWEFRGTLNTEAFF.

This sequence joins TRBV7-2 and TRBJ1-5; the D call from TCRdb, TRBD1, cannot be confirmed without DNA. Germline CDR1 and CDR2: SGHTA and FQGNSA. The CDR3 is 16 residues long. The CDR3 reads CASSQSATGVTSYQHF.

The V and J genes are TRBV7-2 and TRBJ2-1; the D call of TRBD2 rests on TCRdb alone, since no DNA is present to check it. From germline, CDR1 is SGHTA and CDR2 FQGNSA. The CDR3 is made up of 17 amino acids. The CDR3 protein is CASSLNTLAGFYNEQFF.

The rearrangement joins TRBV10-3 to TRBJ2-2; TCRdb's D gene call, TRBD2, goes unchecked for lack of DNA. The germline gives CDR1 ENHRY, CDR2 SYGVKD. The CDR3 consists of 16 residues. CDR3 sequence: CAIRKTSGSLFGELFF.

This chain's CDR3 is CSVAKNRPSTDTQYF. The rearrangement joins TRBV29-1 to TRBJ2-3. Germline CDR1 and CDR2: SQVTM and ANQGSEA. The length of the CDR3 is 15 residues.

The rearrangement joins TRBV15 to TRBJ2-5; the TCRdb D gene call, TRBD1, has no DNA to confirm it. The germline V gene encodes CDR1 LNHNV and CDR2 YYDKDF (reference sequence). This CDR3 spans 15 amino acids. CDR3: CATSTGTGASETQYF. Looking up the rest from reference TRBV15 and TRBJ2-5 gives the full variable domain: DAMVIQNPRYQVTQFGKPVTLSCSQTLNHNVMYWYQQKSSQAPKLLFHYYDKDFNNEADTPDNFQSRRPNTSFCFLDIRSPGLGDTAMYLCATSTGTGASETQYFGPGTRLLVL.

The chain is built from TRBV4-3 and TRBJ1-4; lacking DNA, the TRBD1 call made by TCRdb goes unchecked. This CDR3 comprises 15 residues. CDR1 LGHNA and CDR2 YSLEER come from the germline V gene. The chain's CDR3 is CASQGWGPTNEKLFF.

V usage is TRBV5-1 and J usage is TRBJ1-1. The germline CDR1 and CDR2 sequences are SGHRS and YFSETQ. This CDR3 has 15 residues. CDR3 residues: CASSLVQGGITEAFF. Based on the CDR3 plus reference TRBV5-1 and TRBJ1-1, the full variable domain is KAGVTQTPRYLIKTRGQQVTLSCSPISGHRSVSWYQQTPGQGLQFLFEYFSETQRNKGNFPGRFSGRQFSNSRSEMNVSTLELGDSALYLCASSLVQGGITEAFFGQGTRLTVV.

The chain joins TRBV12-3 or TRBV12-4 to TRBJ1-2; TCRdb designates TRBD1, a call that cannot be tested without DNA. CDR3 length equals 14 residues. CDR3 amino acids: CASTPGQGLYGYTF.